A selection of T cell receptor beta chains follows, all from one sample in a study of cytomegalovirus exposure and HLA in healthy donors. The repertoire was sequenced with immunoSEQ multiplex PCR; TCRdb's copy has only in-frame clones and lacks some. This table has 110,000 or so clones, about 72% appearing once. The sequencing sample was made of PBMCs. The source of these receptors is a man in his forties or fifties in good health and CMV-seropositive. Both conserved end residues are part of each CDR3. Fields, in order: J gene, D gene, V gene, clone size, CDR3 protein, CDR3 DNA. A D gene is named only where the DNA matches it firmly. The size entry is marked missing in some rows and otherwise reads once, few, many or a size class.

TRBJ2-2,TRBD2,TRBV4-3,NA,CASSQVVAGETGELFF,TGCGCCAGCAGCCAAGTGGTAGCGGGGGAGACCGGGGAGCTGTTTTTT
TRBJ1-3,TRBD1,TRBV11-3,NA,CASTSRDSRHTIYF,TGTGCCAGCACCTCCCGGGACAGCCGACACACCATATATTTT
TRBJ2-7,NA,TRBV9,once,CASSVGQASSYEQYF,TGTGCCAGCAGCGTAGGACAGGCGAGCTCCTACGAGCAGTACTTC
TRBJ1-3,NA,TRBV15,NA,CASAGVSGNTIYF,TGTGCCAGCGCAGGGGTCTCTGGAAACACCATATATTTT
TRBJ1-2,NA,TRBV29-1,NA,CSVSTSLSGYTF,TGCAGCGTCTCTACGTCCCTAAGTGGCTACACCTTC
TRBJ1-5,TRBD1,TRBV19,NA,CASSIVPGGHQPQHF,TGTGCCAGTAGTATCGTCCCAGGGGGCCATCAGCCCCAGCATTTT
TRBJ2-7,NA,TRBV27,once,CASSLSGGSYEQYF,TGTGCCAGCAGTTTATCGGGGGGTTCCTACGAGCAGTACTTC
TRBJ2-1,NA,TRBV7-9,NA,CASSPPILSSYNEQFF,TGTGCCAGCAGCCCCCCTATCCTGAGCTCCTACAATGAGCAGTTCTTC
TRBJ1-5,NA,TRBV19,NA,CASSIEQVYSNQPQHF,TGTGCCAGTAGTATCGAACAGGTTTATAGCAATCAGCCCCAGCATTTT
TRBJ1-5,NA,TRBV2,NA,CASSEDRLSNQPQHF,TGTGCCAGCAGTGAAGACAGGCTATCCAATCAGCCCCAGCATTTT
TRBJ2-2,NA,TRBV2,few,CASSLSREGGTGELFF,TGTGCCAGCAGCCTCTCTCGAGAGGGAGGCACCGGGGAGCTGTTTTTT
TRBJ2-7,TRBD2,TRBV5-1,few,CASSSPLGLAGVRGYEQYF,TGCGCCAGCAGCTCTCCCCTTGGGCTAGCGGGAGTTAGAGGCTACGAGCAGTACTTC
TRBJ2-7,NA,TRBV11-3,NA,CASSLVQVRMYEQYF,TGTGCCAGCAGCTTAGTACAGGTCCGTATGTACGAGCAGTACTTC
TRBJ2-1,NA,TRBV5-1,once,CASSLVSGVLSEQFF,TGCGCCAGCAGCCTGGTGAGCGGAGTTCTCAGTGAGCAGTTCTTC
TRBJ2-5,NA,TRBV9,once,CASSGQTGVQETQYF,TGTGCCAGCAGCGGCCAAACGGGGGTGCAAGAGACCCAGTACTTC
TRBJ2-1,TRBD2,TRBV2,NA,CASTYSGGAFLLHEQFF,TGTGCCAGCACCTATAGCGGGGGGGCCTTCCTATTACATGAGCAGTTCTTC
TRBJ2-7,NA,TRBV2,NA,CASSDSSLSGLNYEQYF,TGTGCCAGCAGTGATTCGTCCCTTAGCGGCCTTAACTACGAGCAGTACTTC
TRBJ1-3,NA,TRBV28,once,CASSLRRGSSGNTIYF,TGTGCCAGCAGTTTAAGGCGGGGGAGCTCTGGAAACACCATATATTTT
TRBJ2-3,TRBD2,TRBV19,NA,CASSRRGELTDTQYF,TGTGCCAGTAGTAGACGGGGGGAACTCACAGATACGCAGTATTTT
TRBJ2-1,NA,TRBV25-1,few,CASSESTVLKVQFF,TGTGCCAGCAGTGAGTCGACAGTACTGAAGGTGCAGTTCTTC
TRBJ2-5,NA,TRBV5-5,NA,CASSRAGAEETQYF,TGTGCCAGCAGCCGTGCGGGGGCAGAAGAGACCCAGTACTTC
TRBJ2-3,TRBD2,TRBV18,once,CANPGTSGSSTDTQYF,TGTGCCAACCCAGGGACTAGCGGGAGTAGCACAGATACGCAGTATTTT
TRBJ2-7,TRBD1,TRBV11-2,NA,CASSIGQAYEQYF,TGTGCCAGCAGCATTGGACAGGCCTACGAGCAGTACTTC
TRBJ2-1,TRBD2,TRBV27,NA,CASSLYGGGDHNEQFF,TGTGCCAGCAGTTTATACGGCGGGGGGGACCACAATGAGCAGTTCTTC
TRBJ1-2,NA,TRBV7-2,NA,CASVKGANYGYTF,TGTGCCAGCGTCAAAGGGGCTAACTATGGCTACACCTTC
TRBJ2-7,TRBD2,TRBV2,NA,CASTGSGGAYEQYF,TGTGCCAGCACCGGAAGCGGGGGGGCCTACGAGCAGTACTTC
TRBJ2-5,TRBD1,TRBV6-1,once,CASRAGTGRYF,TGTGCCAGCAGAGCCGGGACAGGACGGTACTTC
TRBJ2-4,NA,TRBV28,few,CASSLSRVNGLLAKNIQYF,TGTGCCAGCAGTTTATCCAGGGTAAACGGACTATTAGCCAAAAACATTCAGTACTTC
TRBJ1-6,TRBD1,TRBV18,NA,CASSALDRANSPLHF,TGTGCCAGCTCCGCACTGGACAGGGCAAATTCACCCCTCCACTTT
TRBJ2-7,TRBD2,TRBV11-3,NA,CASSRSLAGVTYEQYF,TGTGCCAGCAGCCGCTCTCTAGCGGGAGTAACCTACGAGCAGTACTTC
TRBJ2-1,TRBD2,TRBV11-3,NA,CASSQAGTSGRNEQFF,TGTGCCAGCAGCCAAGCCGGGACTAGCGGGAGGAATGAGCAGTTCTTC
TRBJ2-5,NA,TRBV28,NA,CASSQGGKGETQYF,TGTGCCAGCTCCCAGGGGGGAAAGGGAGAGACCCAGTACTTC
TRBJ2-7,TRBD1,TRBV5-4,few,CASSTGQRSYEQYF,TGTGCCAGCAGCACGGGACAGAGAAGCTACGAGCAGTACTTC
TRBJ2-7,NA,TRBV6-5,NA,CASSYSGQASYEQYF,TGTGCCAGCAGTTACTCTGGGCAGGCTTCCTACGAGCAGTACTTC
TRBJ2-2,NA,TRBV5-4,NA,CASRPSQGTGELFF,TGTGCCAGCAGGCCATCACAGGGCACCGGGGAGCTGTTTTTT
TRBJ1-4,TRBD1,TRBV15,NA,CATSSGQGVANEKLFF,TGTGCCACCAGCAGTGGACAGGGGGTAGCTAATGAAAAACTGTTTTTT
TRBJ2-3,NA,TRBV5-1,once,CASSPNRVADTQYF,TGCGCCAGCAGCCCTAACAGGGTTGCAGATACGCAGTATTTT
TRBJ2-2,NA,TRBV27,NA,CASSFDHRAGELFF,TGTGCCAGCAGTTTTGACCACAGGGCCGGGGAGCTGTTTTTT
TRBJ1-6,TRBD1,TRBV6-1,NA,CASSERGQGTYNSPLHF,TGTGCCAGCAGTGAAAGGGGACAGGGAACCTATAATTCACCCCTCCACTTT
TRBJ2-1,TRBD2,TRBV6-5,NA,CASRRLSGLLNEQFF,TGTGCCAGCAGAAGATTATCGGGACTACTCAATGAGCAGTTCTTC
TRBJ2-6,TRBD2,TRBV5-4,NA,CASSYAGGTGANVLTF,TGTGCCAGCAGCTACGCGGGGGGAACCGGGGCCAACGTCCTGACTTTC
TRBJ2-3,TRBD2,TRBV7-2,NA,CASSLGYGGGNVDTQYF,TGTGCCAGCAGCTTAGGGTATGGCGGGGGTAATGTCGATACGCAGTATTTT
TRBJ2-1,NA,TRBV6-1,once,CASSEARGGPDEQFF,TGTGCCAGCAGTGAAGCGAGGGGGGGCCCAGATGAGCAGTTCTTC
TRBJ2-3,TRBD2,TRBV7-8,few,CASSFWGGRSSTDTQYF,TGTGCCAGCAGCTTCTGGGGGGGAAGATCTAGCACAGATACGCAGTATTTT
TRBJ1-4,TRBD1,TRBV5-6,NA,CASSSTGGESRGEKLFF,TGTGCCAGCAGCTCGACAGGGGGCGAGTCTAGAGGAGAAAAACTGTTTTTT
TRBJ1-4,NA,TRBV4-1,few,CASSQAVRKNEKLFF,TGCGCCAGCAGCCAAGCGGTCAGGAAGAATGAAAAACTGTTTTTT
TRBJ2-2,TRBD2,TRBV4-3,NA,CASSQDRGGVTGELFF,TGCGCCAGCAGCCAAGATCGGGGAGGGGTCACCGGGGAGCTGTTTTTT